A single sample is the source of the 25 T cell receptor beta chains below, sequenced in a study of shared clonotypes between healthy human individuals. TCRdb's copy holds only in-frame clones and misses some; the assay was immunoSEQ multiplex PCR. The sample yields roughly 1,600,000 clones, 97% to 99% seen once. The sequencing input was naive CD4+ T cells sorted from blood. Sample subset: CD45RA+ positively selected. Receptors were obtained from a man aged 25-40 years in good health.

This clone was observed a single time. This chain connects TRBV28 to TRBJ2-1, with 8 bases aligning to TRBD2. The germline gives CDR1 MDHEN, CDR2 SYDVKM. This CDR3 region has 14 residues. Germline trimming cut 7 bases from V and 3 bases from J; bases unmatched to any gene: 5. The CDR3 is CASIRSGVYNEQFF. CDR3 DNA: TGTGCCAGCATCCGTAGCGGGGTCTACAATGAGCAGTTCTTC.

The chain carries TRBV18 and TRBJ2-3; TRBD2 matches at 8 bases. The CDR3 sequence is 17 residues long. Trimming took 6 bases from V and 6 from J; bases not matched to a gene: 17. Germline CDR1 and CDR2: KGHSH and LQKENI. DNA of the CDR3: TGTGCCAGCTCCCTAGCTTTCGGGAGGGCCCGCGGGGATACGCAGTATTTT. Translating gives CASSLAFGRARGDTQYF.

The chain joins TRBV7-9 to TRBJ2-3; TRBD2 aligns across 9 bases. The V gene end was trimmed by 5 bases and the J gene end by 4 bases; junction bases not matched to a gene: 13. Germline V gene lookup returns CDR1 SEHNR and CDR2 FQNEAQ (reference sequence). The CDR3 length is 17 residues. DNA of the CDR3: TGTGCCAGCAGCCGCCGGGGGGTAGCGGGAGCGGCAGATACGCAGTATTTT. Translation gives CASSRRGVAGAADTQYF.

J is TRBJ2-1 and V is TRBV10-3; 14 bases fit TRBD2. The V segment lost 1 base and the J segment 8 bases; nucleotides outside the gene matches: 4. Germline V gene sequence: CDR1 ENHRY, CDR2 SYGVKD. The CDR3 is 16 amino acids. CDR3 region: CAISEFGTSGSDEQFF. For the CDR3, the DNA is TGTGCCATCAGTGAGTTCGGGACTAGCGGGAGTGATGAGCAGTTCTTC.

CDR3: CSVTLDFAGDTQYF. CDR3 DNA: TGCAGCGTCACCCTGGACTTTGCGGGGGATACGCAGTATTTT. This chain uses TRBV29-1 with TRBJ2-3, with TRBD2 as a possible D gene (6 bases). Germline V gene lookup returns CDR1 SQVTM and CDR2 ANQGSEA. V shed 6 bases and J shed 6 bases, with 19 bases lying between them. The CDR3 consists of 14 residues.

This clone has more than one count but fewer than ten. The rearrangement joins TRBV18 to TRBJ1-2, with 7 positions matching TRBD1. Germline lookup yields CDR1 KGHSH and CDR2 LQKENI. This CDR3 spans 16 amino acids. V shed 2 bases and J 3 bases; nucleotides not matched to a gene: 9. DNA of the CDR3: TGTGCCAGCTCACCAACGACAGGGTATAGTGACTATGGCTACACCTTC. Amino acid sequence: CASSPTTGYSDYGYTF.

Only one count was recorded for this clone. This sequence joins TRBV5-1 and TRBJ2-1; 11 positions agree with TRBD2. J was trimmed by 6 bases and V by 0 bases; bases with no gene match: 11. The germline gives CDR1 SGHRS, CDR2 YFSETQ. This CDR3 spans 18 amino acids. CDR3 region: CASSLVLAGGHGSNEQFF. CDR3 nucleotides: TGCGCCAGCAGCTTGGTTCTAGCGGGAGGTCATGGGAGCAATGAGCAGTTCTTC.

This chain joins TRBV4-2 and TRBJ2-7, with D perhaps TRBD2 (6 bases). This CDR3 has 15 amino acids. Per the germline V gene, CDR1 is LGHNA and CDR2 is YNFKEQ. Deletions cut 0 bases from V and 2 bases from J, with 11 bases between. The CDR3 spells CASSQDRDLAYEQYF. The CDR3 DNA sequence: TGTGCCAGCAGCCAAGATCGGGACTTAGCCTACGAGCAGTACTTC.

This chain links TRBV21-1 with TRBJ2-6. TRBV21-1 is marked as a pseudogene. This CDR3 contains 17 residues. The CDR3 here is CASSNNQGLSGANVLTF. CDR3 nucleotides: TGTGCCAGCAGCAATAATCAAGGGCTCTCTGGGGCCAACGTCCTGACTTTC.

The gene calls are TRBV7-9 and TRBJ2-1; TRBD2 matches 13 bases. V dropped 11 bases and J dropped 6; count of bases not matched to a gene: 13. CDR1 is SEHNR and CDR2 is FQNEAQ in the germline V gene (reference sequence). The CDR3 contains 16 residues. The CDR3 here is CAQRTVGLAGANEQFF. The DNA of the CDR3 is TGTGCCCAGAGGACCGTCGGACTAGCGGGAGCCAATGAGCAGTTCTTC.

V usage is TRBV18 and J usage is TRBJ2-1; D might be TRBD1 or TRBD2, each matching 5 bases. Germline V lookup: CDR1 KGHSH, CDR2 LQKENI. Trimming cost V 6 bases and J 15 bases, with 15 bases left between them. The CDR3 is made up of 11 amino acids. In DNA form, the CDR3 reads TGTGCCAGCTCCTTAACAAGGGACCGGTTCTTC. Residues: CASSLTRDRFF.

V gene TRBV5-1 combines with J gene TRBJ2-1, with TRBD2 matching over 12 bases. The CDR3 has 15 amino acids. The germline V gene has CDR1 SGHRS and CDR2 YFSETQ. The junction had 7 bases not matched to a gene; V was cut back by 4 bases and J by 8 bases. DNA for the CDR3: TGCGCCAGCAGCCCAGGACTAGCGGGAATAGATGAGCAGTTCTTC. It yields the protein CASSPGLAGIDEQFF. Full variable domain (remainder filled in from reference TRBV5-1 and TRBJ2-1): KAGVTQTPRYLIKTRGQQVTLSCSPISGHRSVSWYQQTPGQGLQFLFEYFSETQRNKGNFPGRFSGRQFSNSRSEMNVSTLELGDSALYLCASSPGLAGIDEQFFGPGTRLTVL.

The CDR3 region is CATSRDAAGALNEQFF. The CDR3, as DNA: TGTGCCACCAGCAGAGATGCGGCAGGGGCCCTCAATGAGCAGTTCTTC. The chain has TRBV15 and TRBJ2-1; tentatively, D is TRBD1 (6 bases). The CDR3 length is 16 residues. Per the germline V gene, CDR1 is LNHNV and CDR2 is YYDKDF (reference sequence). Trimming removed 0 bases from V and 6 bases from J, with 15 bases in between.

The rearrangement links TRBV2 to TRBJ2-1; D is unclear. The germline V gene has CDR1 SNHLY and CDR2 FYNNEI. This CDR3 contains 11 residues. V lost 6 bases to trimming and J lost 10 bases, with 10 bases between them. CDR3 residues: CASRDYKEQFF. CDR3 nucleotides: TGTGCCAGCAGAGATTATAAGGAGCAGTTCTTC. Complete variable domain (other parts from reference TRBV2 and TRBJ2-1): EPEVTQTPSHQVTQMGQEVILRCVPISNHLYFYWYRQILGQKVEFLVSFYNNEISEKSEIFDDQFSVERPDGSNFTLKIRSTKLEDSAMYFCASRDYKEQFFGPGTRLTVL.

The J gene is TRBJ2-1, the V gene TRBV6-1; 8 positions match TRBD2. V trimming: 3 bases; J trimming: 8 bases; junction bases outside the gene matches: 12. Germline loops: CDR1 MNHNS, CDR2 SASEGT. The CDR3 extends over 16 amino acids. The CDR3 sequence: CASSELKGLARDEQFF. The CDR3 nucleotides read TGTGCCAGCAGTGAGCTTAAAGGACTAGCTCGCGATGAGCAGTTCTTC.

The DNA for the CDR3 is TGTGCCAGCACCTACCGAGGAATCGAGACCCAGTACTTC. It codes for CASTYRGIETQYF. This chain connects TRBV5-4 to TRBJ2-5, with D unresolved. V was clipped by 6 bases and J by 5 bases, with 14 bases between them. The length of the CDR3 is 13 residues. The germline CDR1 and CDR2 sequences are SGHNT and YYREEE (reference sequence).

In the case of this clone: The sample has other DNA sequences that encode this CDR3 too. In nucleotides, the CDR3 is TGTGCCAGCAGCCTGAACACCGGGGAGCTGTTTTTT. Protein product: CASSLNTGELFF. The chain joins TRBV11-2 to TRBJ2-2; the D is unclear. From germline, CDR1 is SGHAT and CDR2 FQNNGV. This CDR3 is built from 12 residues. The V end was cut by 5 bases, the J end by 1 base, with 2 bases between.

This chain's CDR3 is CASTGQQNQPQHF. DNA of the CDR3: TGCGCCAGCACCGGACAACAGAATCAGCCCCAGCATTTT. The V gene is TRBV10-2, the J gene TRBJ1-5, with D possibly TRBD1 on 5 matching bases. The CDR3 is 13 residues long. V was trimmed by 7 bases and J by 4 bases, leaving 11 bases between them. Germline CDR1 and CDR2: WSHSY and SAAADI.

This clone has a single count. At one boundary the junction diverges from the germline segment, which might be a read error. V gene TRBV7-7 combines with J gene TRBJ2-1; TRBD1 matches at 8 bases. The germline V gene encodes CDR1 SSHAT and CDR2 FNYEAQ (reference sequence). This CDR3 contains 19 residues. The CDR3 bases are TGTGCTAGCAGCTTAGTCACGGACAGGGAGGATAACTCCTACAATGAGCAGTTCTTC. Its protein is CASSLVTDREDNSYNEQFF.

The chain combines TRBV7-2 with TRBJ1-4; no definite D call. The CDR3 has 15 residues. Germline V lookup: CDR1 SGHTA, CDR2 FQGNSA. Trimming shortened V by 5 bases and J by 4 bases, and 14 bases separated the two germline ends. The CDR3 bases are TGTGCCAGCAGCCGCGAGGCTACGGTTAATGAAAAACTGTTTTTT. Its protein product is CASSREATVNEKLFF. The variable domain in full, with the rest retrieved from reference TRBV7-2 and TRBJ1-4, is GAGVSQSPSNKVTEKGKDVELRCDPISGHTALYWYRQSLGQGLEFLIYFQGNSAPDKSGLPSDRFSAERTGGSVSTLTIQRTQQEDSAVYLCASSREATVNEKLFFGSGTQLSVL.

The table lists this clone with a count of one. The chain has TRBV7-2 and TRBJ1-2; D uncertain. The V and J ends lost 1 base and 8 bases respectively, with 26 bases between them. This CDR3 contains 18 residues. The germline V gene encodes CDR1 SGHTA and CDR2 FQGNSA. The CDR3 reads CASSLVGRKTPALKGYTF. The DNA of the CDR3 is TGTGCCAGCAGCTTAGTTGGGAGGAAAACTCCGGCGTTAAAGGGCTACACCTTC.

This clone appeared once. The chain couples TRBV10-2 to TRBJ2-1; the match to TRBD2 covers 9 bases. The length of the CDR3 is 14 residues. Germline V gene lookup returns CDR1 WSHSY and CDR2 SAAADI. Trimming at V came to 6 bases and at J to 9 bases, leaving 9 bases not matched to a gene. CDR3 loop: CASRTGTSRGEQFF. The CDR3 DNA reads TGCGCCAGCAGAACCGGGACTAGCAGGGGTGAGCAGTTCTTC.

V gene TRBV28 combines with J gene TRBJ1-1; D is uncertain. Trimming stripped 4 bases from V and 3 bases from J, with 12 bases between. The CDR3 contains 14 residues. Germline-derived CDR1 and CDR2 are MDHEN and SYDVKM. The CDR3 DNA reads as TGTGCCAGCAGTTCCGCCGGACCGGACACTGAAGCTTTCTTT. Its translation is CASSSAGPDTEAFF.

This clone occurred once. The rearrangement links TRBV10-3 to TRBJ2-5; tentative D call: TRBD1 (5 bases). Trimming cost V 2 bases and J 5 bases, with 12 bases left between them. Germline V gives CDR1 ENHRY, CDR2 SYGVKD. The CDR3 is 14 residues long. DNA for the CDR3: TGTGCCATCAGTGAGGCCAGACAGAGGGAGACCCAGTACTTC. Amino acids: CAISEARQRETQYF.

The V gene is TRBV6-5, the J gene TRBJ2-7; 13 positions match TRBD2. Germline V gene data show CDR1 as MNHEY and CDR2 as SVGAGI. This CDR3 is built from 15 residues. The ends lost 5 bases at V and 7 bases at J; junction bases unmatched: 8. The DNA for the CDR3 is TGTGCCAGCAGTAACGGACTAGCGGGAGCATGGGAGCAGTACTTC. This codes for CASSNGLAGAWEQYF.